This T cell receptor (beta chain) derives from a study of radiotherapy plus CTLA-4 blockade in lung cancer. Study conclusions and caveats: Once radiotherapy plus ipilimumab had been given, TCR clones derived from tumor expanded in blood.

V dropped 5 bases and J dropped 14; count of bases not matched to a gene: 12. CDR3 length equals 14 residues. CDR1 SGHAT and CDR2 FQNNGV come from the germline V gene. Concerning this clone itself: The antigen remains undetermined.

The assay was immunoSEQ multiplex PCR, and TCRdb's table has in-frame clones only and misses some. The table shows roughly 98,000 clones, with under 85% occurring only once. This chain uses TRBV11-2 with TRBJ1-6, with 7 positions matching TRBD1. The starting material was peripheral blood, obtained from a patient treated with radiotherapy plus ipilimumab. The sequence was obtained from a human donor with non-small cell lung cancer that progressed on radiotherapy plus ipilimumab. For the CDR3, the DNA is TGTGCCAGCAGCCGGACCGGGGACAGTGGGGCCCTCCACTTT. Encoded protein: CASSRTGDSGALHF.